This record looks at one T cell receptor beta chain sequence and its context. Distinct nucleotide sequences in the sample also encode this CDR3. The sample belongs to a study of CD8+ T cells in alopecia areata. Extracted RNA was reverse transcribed, and the resulting cDNA served as sequencing template. Profiling relied on immunoSEQ multiplex PCR, and the TCRdb table lists in-frame clones only, not all of them. The sample records roughly 98,000 clones, roughly 64% being singletons. Treatment meaning: oral pan-JAK inhibitor, 5-10 mg twice daily. Trimming cost V 3 bases and J 1 base, with 6 bases left between them. The CDR3 runs 13 residues. The germline CDR1 and CDR2 sequences are PRHDT and FYEKMQ (reference sequence).

This TCR derives from a human donor with alopecia areata. V is TRBV13 and J is TRBJ1-1; tentative D call: TRBD1 (5 bases). This specimen was CD8+ T cells sorted from blood, taken at week 4, from a patient treated with tofacitinib. CDR3 sequence (DNA): TGTGCCAGCAGCTTTAGGGGGAACACTGAAGCTTTCTTT. It codes for CASSFRGNTEAFF.